This TCR beta chain emerged from a study of tumor-infiltrating lymphocytes in primary liver carcinoma (dated 2017 in TCRdb). General notes on the study: The five patients, three men and two women aged 30 to 69 years, had hepatocellular carcinoma (four) or combined HCC and intrahepatic cholangiocarcinoma (one). Each sample produced roughly 3.65 to 7.5 million productive TCRbeta reads, and read depth showed no significant difference between tissue types. The tumors of the five patients were staged as T1-T3 N0M0, with maximum diameters ranging from 4.2 to 10 cm. Technical replicate repertoires showed high reproducibility, with mean shared-clone rates about 0.88 and correlation coefficients above 0.98. To link TCRbeta repertoire diversity to the local molecular phenotype, the roughly 23 tumor region samples were profiled with Agilent mRNA microarrays. A total of 35 specimens from 5 patients, comprising approximately 25 tumor regions, 5 adjacent noncancerous liver tissues and 5 peripheral blood samples, were covered by TCRbeta repertoire sequencing. The study combined TCRbeta repertoire sequencing, expression microarrays and whole-exome sequencing across five regions of each liver tumor, with adjacent normal tissue and blood.

A constant-region primer and ProtoScript II reverse transcriptase were used to reverse-transcribe TCRbeta-specific cDNA from roughly 0.55 ug total RNA. Construction of the TCRbeta libraries relied on three nested rounds of multiplex PCR, following a slightly modified ARM-PCR procedure. Each of the first two PCR rounds ran for approximately 11 cycles using multiplex TRBV1-TRBV30 forward primers together with a Cbeta reverse primer. A final 25-cycle PCR with Deep VentR polymerase added sample barcodes and Illumina adapters. Amplicons of 200-500 bp were gel-purified with a QIAquick gel extraction kit before sequencing. The TCRbeta amplicons were sequenced with 250-bp paired-end reads on an Illumina HiSeq 2500. Per the authors' processing: Reads were quality-trimmed with Trimmomatic v0.33, and paired reads were merged with FLASH v1.2.11 to recover full CDR3 sequences. V, D and J germline segments were assigned to the rearranged TCRbeta sequences by MiGEC v1.2.1b. Clonotype statistics and Shannon-Wiener diversity indices were computed with VDJtools v1.0.0. Except for diversity analysis, only the 250 most abundant clonotypes of each sample were used in subsequent analyses to reduce sampling bias. TCRdb reran the public reads through fastp at Q25 and MiXCR, keeping productive beta chains. Every entry covers one CDR3 protein and lists the most common genes and DNA from its rows. These V and J calls rely on TCRdb rather than the paper's analysis. The sample table holds some 110,000 distinct CDR3 sequences, of which 64% were seen once. The top ten clonotypes cover 7.5% to 9% of the sample.

Total RNA and DNA were co-extracted from roughly 20-30 mg of bulk tissue with the AllPrep DNA/RNA mini kit, without cell sorting. Between late 2015 and early 2016, 4 or 5 patients in China with histopathologically diagnosed primary liver carcinoma had their tumors surgically resected. At the time of sampling, the patients were treatment-naive and had chronic HBV infection. Each tumor was sampled at five spatially separated regions: the tumor centre plus the superior, inferior, left-lateral and right-lateral poles. Histological examination found more than 75% viable tumor cells in every tumor sample. Pieces of fresh tumor and adjacent tissue were cut in half, with one half kept in RNAlater at -80 degrees C and the other half sent for histology. This clonotype came up a few times. The antigen this receptor binds is unknown. A much larger clone differs from this one at a single base, so this may be a read error.

The CDR3 runs 15 residues from the cysteine to the phenylalanine. Kept here is only the CDR3 DNA, which spans 45 bases and is read in frame from base 1. CDR1 and CDR2 were assigned from the germline V gene as SGHDN and FVKESK. Broader findings and caveats from the paper: Repertoire overlap was higher between tumor regions (mean roughly 35%) than tumor-adjacent (17%) or tumor-blood (about 14%) pairs, consistent with antigen-driven expansion. Because sequencing covered only the TCR beta chain and unpaired alpha chains were not captured, true repertoire diversity is likely underestimated. Comparison of CD4+ and CD8+ T cell repertoires was precluded by the use of bulk unsorted samples. Only roughly 7-24% of top clones appeared in all five regions of a tumor, which suggests that tumor-infiltrating T cells are spatially heterogeneous. Only 4 to 6 patients were included in the study, and the authors note that the findings should be validated in a larger study. A significantly larger repertoire fraction was made up by the top 250 clones in tumors than in blood (p = 0.039).

The material sequenced was liver tumor tissue from sampling region 3. Interpreted using the paper, the cell subset or site label stands for: tumor region T3, left-lateral pole. The chain couples TRBV14 to TRBJ1-1; TRBD1 agrees with 8 junctional bases. This receptor was identified in a woman aged 55-70 years with primary liver carcinoma and hepatitis B virus infection. For the CDR3, the sequence is CASSQDRTGNTEVFF. The DNA sequence is TGTGCCAGCAGCCAAGATCGGACAGGGAACACTGAAGTTTTCTTT.